The clone carrying this TCR beta chain was found a few times. A single record per CDR3 protein comes from TCRdb applying MiXCR to the 5' RACE reads. The table includes roughly 220,000 distinct CDR3 sequences, roughly a tenth detected once. This specimen comes from a study of CD8 T cells in ankylosing spondylitis. This CDR3 spans 12 amino acids. Trimming took off 5 bases at V and 12 bases at J, with 14 bases between the two ends. The origin of this receptor is a male donor with ankylosing spondylitis or in good health (not recorded which). Sample: blood, either unsorted or a sorted T cell fraction (not recorded which). The chain carries TRBV12-3 or TRBV12-4 and TRBJ2-1; D is undetermined. CDR3 sequence (DNA): TGTGCCAGCAGTGTTGGGCCGCCTGGGCAGTTCTTC. Amino acid sequence: CASSVGPPGQFF.